The 12 T cell receptor beta chains given below trace back to one sample, sequenced in a study of T cells after posttransplantation cyclophosphamide. The data were produced by immunoSEQ multiplex PCR, yet TCRdb's version contains in-frame clones alone and is incomplete. Among approximately 1,000 clones listed, around 64% were seen once. The source material was memory CD8+ T cells sorted from blood. The receptors shown here come from a woman in her forties or fifties in good health and a related stem cell transplant donor.

This sequence joins TRBV10-3 and TRBJ1-1; tentatively, D is TRBD1 (6 bases). Trimming pared 3 bases from V and 2 bases from J, leaving 16 bases between. The CDR3 has 16 residues. Per germline, CDR1 ENHRY and CDR2 SYGVKD. The CDR3 reads CAISDPSRGGNTEAFF. In DNA form, the CDR3 reads TGTGCCATCAGTGACCCCAGTAGGGGGGGAAACACTGAAGCTTTCTTT.

The V call is TRBV7-6, the J call TRBJ2-3, with TRBD2 identical over 11 bases. The CDR3 is 16 amino acids. Germline V lookup: CDR1 SGHVS, CDR2 FNYEAQ. Trimming removed 5 bases from V and 2 bases from J; junction bases left unmatched: 6. The CDR3 region is CASSQGLAESTDTQYF. The CDR3 coding sequence is TGTGCCAGCAGCCAGGGACTAGCGGAATCCACAGATACGCAGTATTTT.

V and J are TRBV5-4 and TRBJ1-2, with 7 bases fitting TRBD1. V lost 9 bases and J lost 6; bases outside the gene matches: 8. The CDR3 totals 12 residues. The germline V gene has CDR1 SGHNT and CDR2 YYREEE (reference sequence). The CDR3 sequence is CATWTGYDGYTF. CDR3 in DNA: TGTGCCACCTGGACAGGATACGATGGCTACACCTTC.

The chain uses TRBV15 and TRBJ2-6; D remains unclear. This CDR3 is 18 amino acids long. CDR1 is LNHNV and CDR2 is YYDKDF in the germline V gene (reference sequence). The ends were cut back, 5 bases at V and 2 bases at J, with 19 bases in the middle. DNA for the CDR3: TGTGCCACCAGCTCCCAACCGGGTTTTTCGACTGGGGCCAACGTCCTGACTTTC. Its translation: CATSSQPGFSTGANVLTF. Based on the CDR3 plus reference TRBV15 and TRBJ2-6, the full variable domain is DAMVIQNPRYQVTQFGKPVTLSCSQTLNHNVMYWYQQKSSQAPKLLFHYYDKDFNNEADTPDNFQSRRPNTSFCFLDIRSPGLGDTAMYLCATSSQPGFSTGANVLTFGAGSRLTVL.

V is TRBV2 and J is TRBJ2-1; D perhaps matches TRBD1 (5 bases). Per germline, CDR1 SNHLY and CDR2 FYNNEI. Trimming removed 6 bases at V and 8 bases at J, with 11 bases between. The CDR3 has 12 amino acids. CDR3 in amino acids: CASSAGLHEQFF. CDR3 in DNA: TGTGCCAGCAGCGCAGGGTTACATGAGCAGTTCTTC.

J is TRBJ2-6 and V is TRBV21-1; the DNA was not compared with TRBD2, the D call given in the table. TRBV21-1 corresponds to a pseudogene. This CDR3 is 17 amino acids long. Here the CDR3 reads CASSGGLQQSRANVLTF. CDR3 nucleotide sequence: TGTGCCAGCAGTGGAGGGCTACAACAAAGTCGGGCCAACGTCCTGACTTTC.

This rearrangement joins TRBV2 to TRBJ2-2; perhaps TRBD2 as D (7 bases). The CDR3 length is 18 residues. V lost 6 bases and J lost 3, with 23 bases in between. Germline V gives CDR1 SNHLY, CDR2 FYNNEI. The CDR3 reads CASSPLSGTPSYTGELFF. The DNA of the CDR3 is TGTGCCAGCAGCCCCCTGAGCGGGACACCTTCCTACACCGGGGAGCTGTTTTTT.

Comments on this clone: Other DNA sequences from this sample encode an identical CDR3 as well. The chain combines TRBV9 with TRBJ1-5, with 7 bases aligning to TRBD1. Germline assignment: CDR1 SGDLS and CDR2 YYNGEE. Unmatched junction bases numbered 4, after V lost 7 bases and J lost 0 bases. This CDR3 contains 14 residues. The CDR3 here is CASGTADSNQPQHF. The CDR3 nucleotides are TGTGCCAGCGGGACAGCTGATAGCAATCAGCCCCAGCATTTT.

In this sample, this clone turned up a few times. At one end the junction does not follow the germline gene, possibly because of a read error. The chain couples TRBV5-4 to TRBJ2-6; D not certain. This CDR3 is 16 amino acids long. Germline CDR1 and CDR2: SGHNT and YYREEE (reference sequence). CDR3 sequence (DNA): TGCGCCAGCAGCCAAGAGGCCGGCTCTGGGGCCAACGTCCTGACTTTC. Translation gives CASSQEAGSGANVLTF.

This rearrangement joins TRBV27 to TRBJ2-2, with a possible D match to TRBD1 (5 bases). Germline lookup yields CDR1 MNHEY and CDR2 SMNVEV (reference sequence). Trimming removed 4 bases from V and 6 bases from J, with 12 bases in between. The CDR3 runs 14 residues. The CDR3 nucleotides are TGTGCCAGCAGTTCGTTACAGGTCCCCGGGGAGCTGTTTTTT. Translation gives CASSSLQVPGELFF.

The V call is TRBV7-9, the J call TRBJ1-5, with a tentative D call TRBD1 (6 bases). Germline loops: CDR1 SEHNR, CDR2 FQNEAQ (reference sequence). V was clipped by 4 bases and J by 2 bases, with 12 bases between them. The length of the CDR3 is 15 residues. This CDR3 reads CASSSTGPGNQPQHF. CDR3 nucleotides: TGTGCCAGCAGCTCTACAGGGCCCGGCAATCAGCCCCAGCATTTT.

The rearrangement uses TRBV7-9 and TRBJ1-1; D remains unclear. The CDR3 has 12 residues. CDR1 is SEHNR, CDR2 FQNEAQ, per germline (reference sequence). V lost 4 bases and J lost 7, with 10 bases in between. The CDR3 sequence: CASSSPDIEAFF. The CDR3 DNA is TGTGCCAGCAGCTCCCCCGACATTGAAGCTTTCTTT. The full variable domain, in which reference TRBV7-9 and TRBJ1-1 provide the parts outside the CDR3, is DTGVSQNPRHKITKRGQNVTFRCDPISEHNRLYWYRQTLGQGPEFLTYFQNEAQLEKSRLLSDRFSAERPKGSFSTLEIQRTEQGDSAMYLCASSSPDIEAFFGQGTRLTVV.